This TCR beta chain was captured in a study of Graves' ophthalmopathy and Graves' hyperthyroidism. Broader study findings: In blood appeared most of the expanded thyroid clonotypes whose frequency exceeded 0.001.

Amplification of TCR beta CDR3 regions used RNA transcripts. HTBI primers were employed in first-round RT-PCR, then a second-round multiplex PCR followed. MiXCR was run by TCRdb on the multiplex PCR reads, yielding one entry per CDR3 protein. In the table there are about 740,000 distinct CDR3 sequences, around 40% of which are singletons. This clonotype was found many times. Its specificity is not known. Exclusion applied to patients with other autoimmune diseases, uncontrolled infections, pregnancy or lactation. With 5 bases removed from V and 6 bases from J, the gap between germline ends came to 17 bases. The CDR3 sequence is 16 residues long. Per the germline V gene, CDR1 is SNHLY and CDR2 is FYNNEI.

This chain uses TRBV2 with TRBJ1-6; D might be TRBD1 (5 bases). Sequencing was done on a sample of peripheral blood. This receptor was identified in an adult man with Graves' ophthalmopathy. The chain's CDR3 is CASSWSGLSGNSPLHF. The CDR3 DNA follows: TGTGCCAGCAGTTGGTCGGGGCTTAGTGGTAATTCACCCCTCCACTTT. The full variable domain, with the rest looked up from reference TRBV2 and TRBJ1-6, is EPEVTQTPSHQVTQMGQEVILRCVPISNHLYFYWYRQILGQKVEFLVSFYNNEISEKSEIFDDQFSVERPDGSNFTLKIRSTKLEDSAMYFCASSWSGLSGNSPLHFGNGTRLTVT.